This paragraph covers one TCR beta chain sequence. Its antigen is currently unknown. The assay was immunoSEQ multiplex PCR, and TCRdb's table has in-frame clones only and misses some. The repertoire has around 79,000 clones, roughly 90% of them found once; the top ten carry under 10%. This sample is drawn from a study of OX40 agonist ivuxolimab in advanced cancers. Study information: The dose-escalation cohort was approximately 85% male, with a mean age of about 56 years, ranging about 23 to 79. Whole-study results and caveats: Clonal expansion from baseline to week 6 occurred in both CD4+ and CD8+ T cells.

The CDR3 contains 14 residues. Germline CDR1 is SGHRS and CDR2 is YFSETQ. Trimming stripped 6 bases from V and 1 base from J, with 13 bases between. This TCR derives from an adult with an advanced solid tumor such as melanoma, head and neck, liver or kidney cancer. The starting material was CD4+ or CD8+ T cells sorted from blood, obtained in a trial of the OX40 agonist ivuxolimab. The chain joins TRBV5-1 to TRBJ1-1; D might be TRBD1 (5 bases). In nucleotides, the CDR3 is TGCGCCAGCACCCCAGCGGGGGGGAACACTGAAGCTTTCTTT. As protein: CASTPAGGNTEAFF.